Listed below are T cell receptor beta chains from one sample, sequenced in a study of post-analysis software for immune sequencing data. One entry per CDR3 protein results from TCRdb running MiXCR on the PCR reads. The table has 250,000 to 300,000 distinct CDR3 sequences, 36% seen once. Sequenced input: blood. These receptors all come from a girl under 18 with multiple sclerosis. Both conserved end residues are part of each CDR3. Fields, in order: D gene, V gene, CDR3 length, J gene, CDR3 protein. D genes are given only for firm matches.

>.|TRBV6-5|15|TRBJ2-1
CASSLTPSSYNEQFF
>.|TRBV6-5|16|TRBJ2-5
CASSYGVRASQETQYF
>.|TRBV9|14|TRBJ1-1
CASTRTRDGTEAFF
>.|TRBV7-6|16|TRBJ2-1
CASSLGSRATYNEQFF
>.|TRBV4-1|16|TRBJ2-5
CASSQDQGHPRETQYF
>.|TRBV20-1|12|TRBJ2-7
CSAAPDPYEQYF
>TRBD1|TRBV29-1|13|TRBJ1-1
CSAGQGVGTEAFF
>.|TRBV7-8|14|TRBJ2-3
CANEAVTSTDTQYF
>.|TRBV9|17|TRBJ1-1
CASSVAPAVARGTEAFF
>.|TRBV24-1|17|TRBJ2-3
CATSDTTDIPSTDTQYF
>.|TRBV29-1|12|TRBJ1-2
CSVGGWGNGYTF
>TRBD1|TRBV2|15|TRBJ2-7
CASSSDRGSSYEQYF
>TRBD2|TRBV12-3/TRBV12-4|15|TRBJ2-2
CATVRGLLNTGELFF
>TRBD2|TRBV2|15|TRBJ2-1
CASRGLAGERNEQFF
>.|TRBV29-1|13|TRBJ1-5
CSVVGESNQPQHF
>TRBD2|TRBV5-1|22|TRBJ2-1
CASSSDTGTSGGLRSSYNEQFF
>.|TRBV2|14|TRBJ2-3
CASSELQGTDTQYF
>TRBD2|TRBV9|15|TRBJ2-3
CASSRTSGRTDTQYF
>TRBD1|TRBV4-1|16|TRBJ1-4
CASSLTEGRGGEKLFF
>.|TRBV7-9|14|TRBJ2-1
CASSLVRLGAEQFF
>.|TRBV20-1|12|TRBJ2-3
CSAAQGLDTQYF
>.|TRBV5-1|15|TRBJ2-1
CASSQRAASYNEQFF
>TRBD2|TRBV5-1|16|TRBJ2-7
CASSLELAGGPGEQYF
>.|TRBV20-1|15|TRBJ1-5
CSAREGFYSNQPQHF
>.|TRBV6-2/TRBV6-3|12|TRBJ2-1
CASSHGINEQFF
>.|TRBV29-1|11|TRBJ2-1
CSVAPQDGEFF
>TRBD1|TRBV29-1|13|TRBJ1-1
CSVIRDRDFGAFF
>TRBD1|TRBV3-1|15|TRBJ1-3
CASSQAGTGRDTIYF
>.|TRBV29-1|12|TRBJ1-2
CSAEGRSYGYTF
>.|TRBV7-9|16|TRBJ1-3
CASSPADGLSGNTIYF
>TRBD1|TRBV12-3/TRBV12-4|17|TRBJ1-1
CASRTRDRGSLTTEAFF
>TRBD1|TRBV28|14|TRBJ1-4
CASRETGRNEKLFF
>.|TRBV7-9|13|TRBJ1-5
CASSSGMNQPQHF
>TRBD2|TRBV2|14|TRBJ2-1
CATNPGLANNEQFF
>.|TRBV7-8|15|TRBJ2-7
CASSPGGGFNYEQYF
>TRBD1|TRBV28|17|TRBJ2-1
CASSPATGTGIYNEQFF
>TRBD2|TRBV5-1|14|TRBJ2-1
CATKVGRAENEQFF
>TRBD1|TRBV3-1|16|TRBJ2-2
CASSPMRTGGIGELFF
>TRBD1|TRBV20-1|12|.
CSAPGTAYEQYF
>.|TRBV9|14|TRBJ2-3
CASSVEPPPDTQYF
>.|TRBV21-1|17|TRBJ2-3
CASSKAAGVSRTDTQYF
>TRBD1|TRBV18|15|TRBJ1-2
CASSPFGDSYYGYTF
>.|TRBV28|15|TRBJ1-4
CASSPRDGGLEKLFF
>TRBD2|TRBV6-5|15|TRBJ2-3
CASSPSGGIGDTQYF
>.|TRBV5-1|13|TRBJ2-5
CASSFRGEETQYF
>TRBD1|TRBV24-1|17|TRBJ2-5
CATSASRQGRYQETQYF
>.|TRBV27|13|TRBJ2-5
CASSPGIINEQYF
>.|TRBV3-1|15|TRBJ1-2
CASSQVPGGNYGYTF